This TCR beta chain was recorded in a study of T cell changes during pregnancy in multiple sclerosis. Profiling relied on immunoSEQ multiplex PCR, and the TCRdb table lists in-frame clones only, not all of them. The table has 90,000 or so clones, roughly nine tenths seen once. Trimming took 4 bases from V and 8 from J, leaving 14 bases between them. Germline CDR1 PRHDT, CDR2 FYEKMQ (reference sequence). This CDR3 contains 13 residues. The V and J genes are TRBV13 and TRBJ1-2, with D perhaps matching TRBD1 (5 bases). This sequence originates from a female donor with multiple sclerosis, enrolled in a pregnancy study. The sample here was peripheral blood, taken in the first trimester of pregnancy. The CDR3: CASSSGLGEGYTF. CDR3 DNA: TGTGCCAGCAGCTCAGGGTTAGGAGAGGGCTACACCTTC.